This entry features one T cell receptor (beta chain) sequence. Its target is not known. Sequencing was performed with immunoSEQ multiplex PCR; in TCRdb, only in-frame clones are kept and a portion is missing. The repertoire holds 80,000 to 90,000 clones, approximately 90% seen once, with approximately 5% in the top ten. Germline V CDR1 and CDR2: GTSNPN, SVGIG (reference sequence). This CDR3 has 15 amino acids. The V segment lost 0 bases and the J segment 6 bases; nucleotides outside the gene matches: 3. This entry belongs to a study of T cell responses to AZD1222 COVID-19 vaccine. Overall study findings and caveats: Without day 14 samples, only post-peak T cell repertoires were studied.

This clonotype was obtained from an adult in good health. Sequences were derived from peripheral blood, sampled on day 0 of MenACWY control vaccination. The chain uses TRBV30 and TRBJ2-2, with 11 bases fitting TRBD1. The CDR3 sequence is CAWSVQGQGAGELFF. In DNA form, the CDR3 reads TGTGCCTGGAGTGTACAGGGACAGGGGGCCGGGGAGCTGTTTTTT.